This T cell receptor beta chain was identified in a study of shared clonotypes between healthy human individuals. Concerning this clone: The antigen is not known. Other DNA sequences in the same sample also yield this CDR3.

Trimming cost V 5 bases and J 1 base, with 7 bases left between them. Germline V gene sequence: CDR1 WNHNN, CDR2 SYGVQD (reference sequence). CDR3 length equals 13 residues. Every subset's genomic DNA went evenly onto several immunoSEQ plates. Only in-frame clones appear in the TCRdb table, and some are missing; sequencing was by immunoSEQ multiplex PCR. The sample lists over a million clones, 60% to 80% occurring once. General study findings and limits: The study's rarefaction showed incomplete sorted-subset sequencing despite large depth. Clonotypes shared by all four sorted-subset donors had higher generation probabilities than non-shared clonotypes. How much donors shared clonotypes was expected to be affected by sequencing depth.

The genes are TRBV10-1 and TRBJ2-3; tentative D call: TRBD1 (6 bases). This TCR came from a young man in good health. What was sequenced was memory CD4+ T cells sorted from blood. Specified subset: CD45RA-negative fraction. The CDR3: CASSRQGTDTQYF. CDR3 DNA: TGCGCCAGCAGTCGACAGGGCACAGATACGCAGTATTTT.